Sequencing of this T cell receptor (beta chain) was carried out in a study of T cell repertoires in cytomegalovirus infection. Study-level background: In public TCR beta signatures, there were indications of both CMV infection and matching HLA type. General study findings and limits: The study found HLA-C-restricted CMV-specific TCR beta clonotypes dominating the ex vivo response. Public TCR beta family frequency separated CMV-and-HLA carriers, including in an independent cohort.

CDR1 and CDR2 from the germline V gene are LGHDT and YNNKEL (reference sequence). The germline V and J ends were trimmed by 5 bases and 4 bases, with 5 bases remaining between them. The CDR3 sequence is 11 residues long. A note on this clonotype: Its specificity is unknown.

TCRdb itself ran the reads through MiXCR, one entry per CDR3 protein. The sample lists around 490,000 distinct CDR3 sequences, roughly 29% seen once, with around 13% in the top ten. This receptor was taken from a human donor in good health (CMV status not recorded). Some clones in this sample may be carry-over from other donors' samples. V is TRBV3-1 and J is TRBJ2-5; D gene ambiguous. Sequenced sample: PBMCs. CDR3 nucleotides: TGTGCCAGCAGCGAAGTAGAGACCCAGTACTTC. This translates into CASSEVETQYF.